This T cell receptor (beta chain) was identified during a study of T cells after yellow fever vaccination. Overall study findings and caveats: Contaminants from the bulk population, in the form of abundant clonotypes, could be found in FACS-sorted repertoires. Booster samples showed a return of most primary-vaccination clones (roughly 95% CD4, 88% CD8). Researchers report a weaker secondary response that nonetheless peaked faster, day 5 versus 15. Some clonotypes were seen in both the CD4 and the CD8 compartments. These made up a small share and likely arose from convergent recombination.

Comments on this clonotype: The antigen remains unidentified.

Germline V gives CDR1 DFQATT, CDR2 SNEGSKA (reference sequence). Trimming removed 3 bases from V and 11 bases from J, with 13 bases in between. The CDR3 covers 12 residues. TCRdb itself ran the 5' RACE reads through MiXCR, one entry per CDR3 protein. The data show hundreds of thousands of distinct CDR3 sequences, around 13% seen once. The sequence derives from a man between 18 and 29 years old who received the YFV17D yellow fever vaccine. V and J are TRBV20-1 and TRBJ2-2, with TRBD2 as a possible D gene (5 bases). This material consisted of CD4+ T cells sorted from PBMCs, taken 15 days after the yellow fever booster vaccination. CDR3 sequence: CSASDEPGELFF. CDR3 sequence (DNA): TGCAGTGCTAGCGATGAACCGGGAGAGCTGTTTTTT.